Listed here is a single TCR beta chain. The CDR3 spans 16 residues. Germline values: CDR1 KGHSY, CDR2 FQNENV. V lost 4 bases, J lost 3 bases, and 16 bases lay in between. These data are taken from a study of blood T cell repertoires in COVID-19. Study details: Both acute and convalescent COVID-19 samples were obtained from the United States, Italy and Spain.

Methods used by the authors: Amplification of reference gene primers was used by the study to estimate nucleated cell counts. Sequencing was performed with immunoSEQ multiplex PCR; in TCRdb, only in-frame clones are kept and a portion is missing. The V and J calls and clone size are taken from that table; D and trimming were inferred from the DNA. The sample records some 78,000 clones, about 83% being singletons. The sequenced material came from peripheral blood. The clonotype was recovered from a man between 50 and 59 years old with acute or convalescent COVID-19. The chain employs TRBV16 and TRBJ1-5, with D possibly TRBD1 on 5 matching bases. Written as DNA, the CDR3 is TGTGCCAGCAGCCCACGCGCTTCAGGGAACAATCAGCCCCAGCATTTT. The encoded protein is CASSPRASGNNQPQHF.